This T cell receptor (beta chain) was captured by sequencing in a study of technical replicates of blood from a few donors. The method was immunoSEQ multiplex PCR; TCRdb's version includes in-frame clones alone and lacks a portion of them. The sample lists 75,000 to 100,000 clones, about 95% occurring once. Material for sequencing was T cells isolated from PBMCs. The clonotype originates from a human donor in good health.

CDR3 in DNA: TGTGCCAGCAGTGAATTGGCTAGCGGGACCTTGGTAGATACGCAGTATTTT. It specifies CASSELASGTLVDTQYF. The chain uses TRBV25-1 and TRBJ2-3; 9 bases agree with TRBD2. Losses at the gene ends were 1 base for V and 5 bases for J; bases not matched to a gene: 10. Germline CDR1 MGHDK, CDR2 SYGVNS. This CDR3 is 17 amino acids long.